The 6 T cell receptor beta chains below were found in one sample sequenced in a study of T cells in Graves' hyperthyroidism and ophthalmopathy. Amplification yielded TCR beta CDR3 regions, with RNA transcripts as the source. The HTBI primer set drove a first-round RT-PCR of the TCR CDR3. TCRdb passed the multiplex PCR reads through MiXCR, listing each CDR3 protein once. In the table there are some 550,000 distinct CDR3 sequences, roughly 15% of which are singletons. The sequenced material came from blood. The receptors stem from a woman in her thirties or forties with Graves' ophthalmopathy.

This clonotype showed up just a few times. The gene calls are TRBV19 and TRBJ1-3; 7 positions match TRBD1. Germline CDR1 is LNHDA and CDR2 is SQIVND (reference sequence). Trimming removed 7 bases from V and 4 bases from J; junction bases left unmatched: 7. CDR3 length: 14 amino acids. In DNA form, the CDR3 reads TGTGCCAGTACTCGTGGGACAGCCGGAAACACCATATATTTT. This encodes CASTRGTAGNTIYF.

This clonotype was seen ten or more times. The chain joins TRBV3-1 to TRBJ2-3; 9 bases line up with TRBD2. The germline V gene has CDR1 LGHDT and CDR2 YNNKEL (reference sequence). The CDR3 has 16 residues. Trimming at V came to 3 bases and at J to 4 bases, leaving 8 bases not matched to a gene. DNA for the CDR3: TGTGCCAGCAGCCAGATTAGCGGGAGTAACGCAGATACGCAGTATTTT. Amino acid sequence: CASSQISGSNADTQYF.

This clonotype was observed at least ten times. The genes are TRBV24-1 and TRBJ1-6; no clear D gene. Trimming stripped 6 bases from V and 13 bases from J, with 12 bases between. This CDR3 is 12 amino acids long. The germline CDR1 and CDR2 sequences are KGHDR and SFDVKD. The chain's CDR3 is CATSPRMYPLHF. CDR3 coding DNA: TGTGCCACCAGTCCTCGGATGTATCCCCTCCACTTT.

The gene calls are TRBV18 and TRBJ2-6; D gene uncertain. V was trimmed by 0 bases and J by 0 bases, leaving 3 bases between them. The CDR3 spans 15 residues. Germline values: CDR1 KGHSH, CDR2 LQKENI. CDR3 protein: CASSPPNSGANVLTF. The CDR3, as DNA: TGTGCCAGCTCACCACCGAACTCTGGGGCCAACGTCCTGACTTTC.

The rearrangement uses TRBV29-1 and TRBJ1-1, with D possibly matching TRBD1 (5 bases). The V gene's germline CDR1 is SQVTM and CDR2 ANQGSEA. The V end was cut by 3 bases, the J end by 0 bases, with 5 bases between. CDR3 length: 12 residues. The CDR3 coding sequence is TGCAGCGTTGAGGGGGTGAACACTGAAGCTTTCTTT. Its translation: CSVEGVNTEAFF.

This clonotype was counted a few times. Compared with germline, one end of the junction differs, possibly owing to a read error. The chain employs TRBV7-2 and TRBJ2-1; D possibly uses TRBD1 or TRBD2 (5 bases each). The CDR3 contains 16 residues. Germline CDR1 and CDR2: SGHTA and FQGNSA. CDR3 in amino acids: CASSVAQGLGTNEQFF. The CDR3 nucleotides are TGTGCCAGCAGCGTAGCGCAGGGCCTAGGAACCAATGAGCAGTTCTTC.